This entry is about one TCR beta chain. This sample was taken from a study of blood T cell repertoires in COVID-19. Study-level information: Nucleic acid was either cDNA or gDNA, and it came from T cells, B-cell-depleted T cells, or PBMCs.

The CDR3 is made up of 15 amino acids. The V gene's germline CDR1 is SEHNR and CDR2 FQNEAQ (reference sequence). The V end lost 5 bases, the J end lost 5 bases, and 19 bases lay between the germline ends. Per the original data handling: For nucleated cells, counts were estimated from reference gene primer amplification. Clones were read by immunoSEQ multiplex PCR, and TCRdb kept only the in-frame ones, dropping some. That table gives V, J and clone size, and the DNA gave D and trimming. The table has some 94,000 clones, about nine tenths seen once. The chain recombines TRBV7-9 with TRBJ2-7, with D tentatively TRBD2 (6 bases). The sequencing input was peripheral blood. The receptor was isolated from a human donor in a cohort sampled during active COVID-19. The CDR3 DNA reads as TGTGCCAGCAGCCGGGTTCGTGGAGGGTACAACGAGCAGTACTTC. Translation gives CASSRVRGGYNEQYF.